This is a list of T cell receptor beta chains from one sample in a study of blood T cell repertoires in COVID-19. Sequenced by immunoSEQ multiplex PCR; TCRdb stores in-frame clones only, minus some. The repertoire holds 150,000 to 200,000 clones, with 82% as singletons. The sequencing input was peripheral blood. The receptors originated from a woman aged 40 to 50 with COVID-19, enrolled during active disease. The CDR3 runs from the conserved cysteine through the conserved F or W. The D gene is left open where the match is weak. Some rows mark clone size as missing; the rest say once, few, many or name a class of expanded clone.

TRBD1,TRBV5-5,.,TRBJ1-4,TGTGCCAGCAGCTCAAACAGGGGGCTCGGGGAAAAACTGTTTTTT,CASSSNRGLGEKLFF
TRBD1,TRBV3-1/TRBV3-2,.,TRBJ2-1,TGTGCCAGCAGCTTCGAGGGACAGGGGTTCAATGAGCAGTTCTTC,CASSFEGQGFNEQFF
TRBD1,TRBV18,.,TRBJ1-1,TGTGCCAGCTCACCAAAAAGGGGGCTCACTGAAGCTTTCTTT,CASSPKRGLTEAFF
.,TRBV6-1,.,TRBJ1-1,TGTGCCAGCAGTGACAGAAGGGGAACTGAAGCTTTCTTT,CASSDRRGTEAFF
TRBD2,TRBV15,once,TRBJ2-5,TGTGCCACCAGCAGAGATCGTACGGGGGGGGAGACCCAGTACTTC,CATSRDRTGGETQYF
TRBD2,TRBV7-9,.,TRBJ2-1,TGTGCCAGCAGTTTCGGACTAGCGGACAATGAGCAGTTCTTC,CASSFGLADNEQFF
.,TRBV4-1,.,TRBJ2-1,TGCGCCAGCAGCCCCCAGGCCCTGAGGGAGTCAAGGAATGAGCAGTTCTTC,CASSPQALRESRNEQFF
TRBD1,TRBV29-1,.,TRBJ1-1,TGCAGCGCAGGACAGGGATTGAACACTGAAGCTTTCTTT,CSAGQGLNTEAFF
.,TRBV20-1,.,TRBJ2-7,TGCAGTGCTAGTGGTGGGGATGAGGGAATACACATATACGAGCAGTACTTC,CSASGGDEGIHIYEQYF
TRBD2,TRBV28,.,TRBJ2-3,TGTGCCAGCAGTTCGGAGTGGACTAGCGGGAGGGCCTGGGGCACAGATACGCAGTATTTT,CASSSEWTSGRAWGTDTQYF
TRBD1,TRBV28,few,TRBJ2-7,TGTGCCAGCATTCCTGCCGGGACAGGCTCCTACGAGCAGTACTTC,CASIPAGTGSYEQYF
.,TRBV3-1/TRBV3-2,many,TRBJ2-1,TGTGCCAGCAGCCAGACAAGTGAGCAGTTCTTC,CASSQTSEQFF
.,TRBV30,.,TRBJ1-1,TGTGCCTGGAGTCGCCAGGGTTTTGGTGGAGCTTTCTTT,CAWSRQGFGGAFF
.,TRBV7-9,.,TRBJ2-7,TGTGCCAGCAGCTTAGCTGCAGACATTTACTCGTTGTACTTC,CASSLAADIYSLYF
.,TRBV14,.,TRBJ1-1,TGTGCCAGCAGCCAAGCCCAAACCATCGGGCAGCCCACTAGTAACACTGAAGCTTTCTTT,CASSQAQTIGQPTSNTEAFF
.,TRBV19,.,TRBJ1-3,TGTGCCAGTACTGCCCGGGATGGAAACACCATATATTTT,CASTARDGNTIYF
.,TRBV4-1,.,TRBJ1-5,TGCGCCAGCAGTGACGGCGGGGGGGATCAGCCCCAGCATTTT,CASSDGGGDQPQHF
.,TRBV29-1,once,TRBJ2-3,TGCAGCGTCCTACCTAGCACAGATACGCAGTATTTT,CSVLPSTDTQYF
.,TRBV13,.,TRBJ1-5,TGTGCCAGCAGCTGTCCCTATCCCTGGGCCTTCAATCAGCCCCAGCATTTT,CASSCPYPWAFNQPQHF
TRBD1,TRBV10-2,few,TRBJ1-1,TGCGCCAGCAGAAGACAGGGGGACACTGAAGCTTTCTTT,CASRRQGDTEAFF
.,TRBV12-3/TRBV12-4,few,TRBJ2-5,TGTGCCAGCAGAGTACAGGGTCCAGAGACCCAGTACTTC,CASRVQGPETQYF
.,TRBV7-6,.,TRBJ2-7,TGTGCCAGCAGCTCCACCAGGGCGTCCTACGAGCAGTACTTC,CASSSTRASYEQYF
TRBD2,TRBV6-2/TRBV6-3,.,TRBJ2-2,TGTGCCAGCAGTTACAGAGCACTAGGTAGCGGGGGGTCTACCGGGGAGCTGTTTTTT,CASSYRALGSGGSTGELFF
TRBD2,TRBV7-6,.,TRBJ2-7,TGTGCCAGCAGCGATATCGGGACTAGCGGGAGCTACGAGCAGTACTTC,CASSDIGTSGSYEQYF
.,TRBV14,.,TRBJ1-2,TGTGCCAGCAGACAATCCGGGACATCGTTTGGAGGCTACACCTTC,CASRQSGTSFGGYTF
TRBD1,TRBV30,.,TRBJ1-1,TGTGCCTGGAGTACGACAGGGGTCACTGAAGCTTTCTTT,CAWSTTGVTEAFF
TRBD2,TRBV5-4,.,TRBJ2-5,TGTGCCAGCAGTACGGGACTAGCGGGTACGTCAGAGACCCAGTACTTC,CASSTGLAGTSETQYF
TRBD1,TRBV9,.,TRBJ2-5,TGTGCCAGCAGCGTAGGGGACAGGGGTTCGGAGACCCAGTACTTC,CASSVGDRGSETQYF
.,TRBV4-1,.,TRBJ1-2,TGCGCCAGCAGCCAAGCCGCAGGGATTGGATATGGCTACACCTTC,CASSQAAGIGYGYTF